In this sample, the clone carrying this T cell receptor (beta chain) turned up once. Antigen: not known. Profiling relied on immunoSEQ multiplex PCR, and the TCRdb table lists in-frame clones only, not all of them. The sample consists of some 93,000 clones, 70% to 85% of them appearing once. Germline V gives CDR1 SGHDT, CDR2 YYEEEE. This CDR3 spans 13 amino acids. The V gene lost 5 bases and the J gene lost 2 bases, with 11 bases spanning the gap. The sample is drawn from a study of cytotoxic CD8 clonotypes in ibrutinib-treated CLL. Across the study: IGHV unmutated around 17; relapsed/refractory around twelve; treatment-naive under 16. Outcomes included some 24 partial and 2 complete responses; after median roughly 69 months, approximately 14 stayed remitted and around 12 progressed. After treatment lasting a median about 13 months, range 6 to 36, response samples were collected. The study's findings and limits: Public clonotypes were rare and shrank or held steady on treatment.

Sequencing used PBMCs, obtained after 12 months of ibrutinib treatment. The clonotype was recovered from a human donor with chronic lymphocytic leukemia. The rearrangement links TRBV5-6 to TRBJ2-7; D is possibly TRBD2 (6 bases). The chain's CDR3 is CASRRGTPYEQYF. CDR3 coding DNA: TGTGCCAGCAGACGGGGGACCCCCTACGAGCAGTACTTC. Drawing the rest from reference TRBV5-6 and TRBJ2-7, the complete variable domain is DAGVTQSPTHLIKTRGQQVTLRCSPKSGHDTVSWYQQALGQGPQFIFQYYEEEERQRGNFPDRFSGHQFPNYSSELNVNALLLGDSALYLCASRRGTPYEQYFGPGTRLTVT.